This TCR beta chain was recovered during a study of beta chain features in type 1 diabetes. About the study: Patients did not differ from healthy donors in age, gender or cell yield. Overall study findings and caveats: Patients and controls would share equally any PCR tilt toward shorter templates. Type 1 diabetes patients showed fewer insertions and more deletions at VDJ junctions.

Expressed TCRB transcripts were sequenced after all isolated RNA was converted to cDNA. The protocol was immunoSEQ multiplex PCR, while the TCRdb copy is restricted to in-frame clones and leaves out a portion. The data hold under 150,000 clones, with 6.9% observed a single time. This clone has just a few counts. No antigen is known for it. The source material was central memory CD4+ T cells from blood. This TCR came from a woman under 40 in good health.

CDR3 in DNA: TGTGCCAGCAGCTTGGGACAGGGACGATATGGCTACACCTTC. Translated, it gives CASSLGQGRYGYTF. This chain links TRBV11-1 with TRBJ1-2, with TRBD1 matching over 9 bases. The CDR3 is 14 amino acids. With V trimmed by 3 bases and J by 5 bases, 4 bases remained unmatched. Germline CDR1 SGHAT, CDR2 FQDESV (reference sequence).